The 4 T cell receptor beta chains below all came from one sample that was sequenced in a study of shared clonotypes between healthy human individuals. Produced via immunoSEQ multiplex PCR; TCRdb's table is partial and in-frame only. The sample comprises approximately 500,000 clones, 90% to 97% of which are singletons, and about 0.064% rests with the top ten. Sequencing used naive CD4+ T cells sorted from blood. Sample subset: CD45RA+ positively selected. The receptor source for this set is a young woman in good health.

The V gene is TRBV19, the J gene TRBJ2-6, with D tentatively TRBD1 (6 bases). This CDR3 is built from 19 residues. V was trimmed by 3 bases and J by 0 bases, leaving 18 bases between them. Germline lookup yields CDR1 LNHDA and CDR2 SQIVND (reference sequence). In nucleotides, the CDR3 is TGTGCCAGTAGTATGAGGGGGACGAGGTACAACTCTGGGGCCAACGTCCTGACTTTC. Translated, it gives CASSMRGTRYNSGANVLTF. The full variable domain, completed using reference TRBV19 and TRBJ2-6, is DGGITQSPKYLFRKEGQNVTLSCEQNLNHDAMYWYRQDPGQGLRLIYYSQIVNDFQKGDIAEGYSVSREKKESFPLTVTSAQKNPTAFYLCASSMRGTRYNSGANVLTFGAGSRLTVL.

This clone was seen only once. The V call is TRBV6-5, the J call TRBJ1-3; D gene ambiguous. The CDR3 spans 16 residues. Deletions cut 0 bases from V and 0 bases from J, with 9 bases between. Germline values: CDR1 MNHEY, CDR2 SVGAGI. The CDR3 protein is CASSYSRASSGNTIYF. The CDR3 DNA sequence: TGTGCCAGCAGTTACTCGAGGGCGTCCTCTGGAAACACCATATATTTT.

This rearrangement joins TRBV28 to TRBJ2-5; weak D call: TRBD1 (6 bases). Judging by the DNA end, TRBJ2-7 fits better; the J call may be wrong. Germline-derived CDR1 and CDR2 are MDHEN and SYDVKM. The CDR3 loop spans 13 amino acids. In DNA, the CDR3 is TGTGCCAGCAGTTTTGGACAGTTCGGCGAGCAGTACTTC. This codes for CASSFGQFGEQYF.

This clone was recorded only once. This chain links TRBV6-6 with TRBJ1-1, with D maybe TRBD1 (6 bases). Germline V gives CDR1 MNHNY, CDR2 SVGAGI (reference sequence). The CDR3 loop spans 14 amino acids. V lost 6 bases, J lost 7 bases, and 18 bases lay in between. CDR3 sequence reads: CASSRTGQSNEAFF. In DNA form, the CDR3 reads TGTGCCAGCAGCCGTACCGGACAGTCCAATGAAGCTTTCTTT.